The clone carrying this T cell receptor (beta chain) appeared once. Other DNA sequences in this specimen translate into the identical CDR3. The sample originates from a study of blood T cell repertoires in COVID-19. V lost 6 bases to trimming and J lost 4 bases; unmatched junction nucleotides: 7. The germline V gene has CDR1 MNHEY and CDR2 SVGAGI. This CDR3 is 15 amino acids long. Measured with immunoSEQ multiplex PCR; TCRdb has only the in-frame clones, and not every one. The table includes 300,000 to 350,000 clones, approximately 89% detected once. V and J are TRBV6-5 and TRBJ2-7, with 12 bases identical to TRBD1. The TCR originated in a woman under 30 who had recovered from COVID-19. Sequencing was carried out using peripheral blood. The CDR3 protein is CASSPGTGGGYEQYV. CDR3 nucleotides: TGTGCCAGCAGCCCCGGGACAGGGGGCGGGTACGAGCAGTACGTC.